The 5 T cell receptor beta chains listed next were all sequenced from one sample in a study of blood T cell repertoires in COVID-19. Sequencing used immunoSEQ multiplex PCR; TCRdb keeps in-frame clones, though not all of them. The sample carries tens of thousands of clones, around 85% recorded once. Sample: peripheral blood. Receptor source: a man older than 75 with acute or convalescent COVID-19.

The V call is TRBV7-3, the J call TRBJ2-5; D remains ambiguous. Germline assignment: CDR1 SGHTA and CDR2 FQGTGA. V was trimmed by 3 bases and J by 2 bases, leaving 7 bases between them. The CDR3 loop spans 13 amino acids. CDR3 nucleotides: TGTGCCAGCAGCTTGCTACAGCAAGAGACCCAGTACTTC. This translates into CASSLLQQETQYF.

This clone was counted between two and nine times. The chain is built from TRBV19 and TRBJ1-5; 7 positions match TRBD1. This CDR3 contains 14 residues. V was clipped by 5 bases and J by 5 bases; unmatched bases: 6. CDR1 and CDR2 from the germline V gene are LNHDA and SQIVND (reference sequence). The CDR3 region is CASSGTVFDQPQHF. CDR3 DNA sequence: TGTGCCAGTAGTGGGACAGTTTTTGATCAGCCCCAGCATTTT.

The V gene is TRBV3-1 (or the pseudogene TRBV3-2), the J gene TRBJ2-5, with no clear D. Germline CDR1 is LGHDT and CDR2 is YNNKEL (reference sequence). The length of the CDR3 is 12 residues. With 4 bases removed from V and 5 bases from J, the gap between germline ends came to 8 bases. The CDR3 DNA sequence: TGTGCCAGCAGCCTGGCCTTGGAGACCCAGTACTTC. This gives the protein CASSLALETQYF.

The chain combines TRBV27 with TRBJ2-2; TRBD2 matches 7 bases. This CDR3 spans 15 amino acids. V trimming: 11 bases; J trimming: 5 bases; junction bases outside the gene matches: 14. In germline, CDR1 is MNHEY, CDR2 SMNVEV (reference sequence). The CDR3 here is CAAGGPGGGTGELFF. CDR3 DNA sequence: TGTGCCGCCGGGGGTCCGGGGGGAGGAACCGGGGAGCTGTTTTTT.

The chain recombines TRBV7-2 with TRBJ2-3; 7 nucleotides line up with TRBD2. Unmatched junction bases numbered 2, after V lost 3 bases and J lost 2 bases. Looked up from germline, CDR1 is SGHTA and CDR2 is FQGNSA. The CDR3 spans 14 residues. The CDR3 region has the DNA TGTGCCAGCAGCTTGAGCGGGATCACAGATACGCAGTATTTT. Protein sequence: CASSLSGITDTQYF.